The next 32 T cell receptor beta chains were all read from a single sample in a study of blood T cell repertoires in COVID-19. Assay used: immunoSEQ multiplex PCR; TCRdb lists only in-frame clones, some missing. Of 250,000 to 300,000 clones listed, over 80% are singletons. The sequenced material came from peripheral blood. The origin of the receptors is a woman in her thirties or forties with acute or convalescent COVID-19.

This clone has just one count. Other DNA sequences from this sample encode an identical CDR3 as well. This chain links TRBV5-6 with TRBJ1-1, with D perhaps matching TRBD1 (6 bases). V was trimmed by 5 bases and J by 0 bases, leaving 14 bases between them. This CDR3 spans 15 amino acids. Per the germline V gene, CDR1 is SGHDT and CDR2 is YYEEEE. In nucleotides, the CDR3 is TGTGCCAGCAGTCTCCGTGACAGGTTGAACACTGAAGCTTTCTTT. It is translated as CASSLRDRLNTEAFF.

This chain uses TRBV14 with TRBJ1-1; no definite D call. The V and J ends lost 1 base and 5 bases respectively, with 14 bases between them. The length of the CDR3 is 15 residues. The germline gives CDR1 SGHDN, CDR2 FVKESK. The CDR3 DNA is TGTGCCAGCAGCCAAGTGCTTATCTCGGGGACTGAAGCTTTCTTT. This gives the protein CASSQVLISGTEAFF.

This sequence joins TRBV19 and TRBJ1-4; weak D call: TRBD1 (5 bases). V gave up 1 base and J gave up 3 bases, with 9 bases separating them. Germline CDR1 and CDR2: LNHDA and SQIVND (reference sequence). This CDR3 contains 15 residues. The CDR3 region has the DNA TGTGCCAGTAGTATAGGGGGCGGACCTAATGAAAAACTGTTTTTT. This codes for CASSIGGGPNEKLFF.

This chain connects TRBV2 to TRBJ2-3; TRBD2 matches at 8 bases. The junction had 6 bases not matched to a gene; V was cut back by 5 bases and J by 2 bases. The CDR3 extends over 15 amino acids. From germline, CDR1 is SNHLY and CDR2 FYNNEI. The CDR3 is CASSFWRGATDTQYF. In DNA form, the CDR3 reads TGTGCCAGCAGTTTTTGGCGGGGGGCCACAGATACGCAGTATTTT.

The chain combines TRBV30 with TRBJ2-2; no reliable D call. The germline V gene encodes CDR1 GTSNPN and CDR2 SVGIG (reference sequence). V shed 5 bases and J shed 5 bases, with 9 bases lying between them. The CDR3 has 12 residues. CDR3 residues: CAWFRRTGELFF. The CDR3 DNA is TGTGCCTGGTTCCGCAGGACCGGGGAGCTGTTTTTT.

V is TRBV6-5 and J is TRBJ1-1; D is possibly TRBD1 (5 bases). CDR1 and CDR2 from the germline V gene are MNHEY and SVGAGI. The CDR3 runs 14 residues. The germline V and J ends were trimmed by 6 bases and 1 base, with 12 bases remaining between them. The CDR3 sequence is CASRPGLSNTEAFF. The CDR3 region has the DNA TGTGCCAGCAGGCCGGGACTATCGAACACTGAAGCTTTCTTT.

The chain links TRBV7-8 to TRBJ2-3; 10 positions match TRBD2. This CDR3 contains 16 residues. CDR1 is SGHVS and CDR2 is FQNEAQ in the germline V gene. V trimming: 5 bases; J trimming: 2 bases; junction bases outside the gene matches: 7. CDR3 amino acids: CASSPPGLASTDTQYF. CDR3 sequence (DNA): TGTGCCAGCAGCCCACCGGGACTAGCGTCCACAGATACGCAGTATTTT.

This rearrangement joins TRBV7-9 to TRBJ1-3, with 8 bases aligning to TRBD1. The CDR3 is 14 residues long. The V and J ends lost 7 bases and 4 bases, in that order; junction bases with no gene match: 6. Germline CDR1 and CDR2: SEHNR and FQNEAQ (reference sequence). The CDR3 region is CASTQTGAGNTIYF. CDR3 coding DNA: TGTGCCAGCACCCAGACAGGGGCCGGAAACACCATATATTTT.

This rearrangement joins TRBV11-1 to TRBJ2-4, with D tentatively TRBD1 (5 bases). Per germline, CDR1 SGHAT and CDR2 FQDESV (reference sequence). This CDR3 is 14 amino acids long. Trimming shortened V by 2 bases and J by 7 bases, and 12 bases separated the two germline ends. In DNA form, the CDR3 reads TGTGCCAGCAGCTTACAGGGCCCTACGAACATTCAGTACTTC. Protein sequence: CASSLQGPTNIQYF.

This clone was seen only once. The chain couples TRBV5-6 to TRBJ2-7; 8 positions agree with TRBD1. The CDR3 spans 15 residues. J was trimmed by 7 bases and V by 0 bases; bases with no gene match: 9. The V gene's germline CDR1 is SGHDT and CDR2 YYEEEE. In nucleotides, the CDR3 is TGTGCCAGCAGCTTGGCCAGGGGGCTTCTACGGGAGCAGTACGTC. Residues: CASSLARGLLREQYV.

The CDR3 region is CASSQDFWAGVGNTIYF. The CDR3 region has the DNA TGTGCCAGCAGCCAAGATTTCTGGGCAGGGGTAGGAAACACCATATATTTT. The V call is TRBV3-1 (or the pseudogene TRBV3-2), the J call TRBJ1-3, with D perhaps matching TRBD1 (6 bases). This CDR3 comprises 17 residues. CDR1 and CDR2 from the germline V gene are LGHDT and YNNKEL (reference sequence). V lost 0 bases, J lost 4 bases, and 16 bases lay in between.

This chain connects TRBV7-9 to TRBJ1-2; D gene uncertain. Trimming left V 7 bases short and J 8 bases short, with 14 bases between. From germline, CDR1 is SEHNR and CDR2 FQNEAQ (reference sequence). This CDR3 spans 12 amino acids. The CDR3 region is CASTVPAGGYTF. The CDR3 DNA sequence: TGTGCCAGCACGGTCCCGGCGGGGGGCTACACCTTC.

The CDR3 sequence is CASRPPGGAGTGELFF. CDR3 coding DNA: TGCGCCAGTAGACCGCCGGGGGGCGCGGGGACCGGGGAGCTGTTTTTT. The chain has TRBV5-1 and TRBJ2-2; perhaps TRBD2 as D (7 bases). The CDR3 sequence is 16 residues long. The germline V gene encodes CDR1 SGHRS and CDR2 YFSETQ. Trimming stripped 8 bases from V and 5 bases from J, with 22 bases between.

This sequence joins TRBV10-1 and TRBJ2-2; D unclear. Per the germline V gene, CDR1 is WNHNN and CDR2 is SYGVQD (reference sequence). Trimming took 3 bases from V and 6 from J, leaving 8 bases between them. The CDR3 extends over 13 amino acids. The CDR3 is CASSDSFAGELFF. CDR3 sequence (DNA): TGCGCCAGCAGTGATAGTTTTGCCGGGGAGCTGTTTTTT.

The V call is TRBV2, the J call TRBJ2-3; 8 bases are shared with TRBD1. Trimming took 6 bases from V and 2 from J; bases not matched to a gene: 7. The CDR3 runs to 15 residues. The germline gives CDR1 SNHLY, CDR2 FYNNEI. The DNA for the CDR3 is TGTGCCAGCAGGAGAGGGACAGGAAACACAGATACGCAGTATTTT. It specifies CASRRGTGNTDTQYF.

The V gene is TRBV19, the J gene TRBJ1-1, with 7 positions matching TRBD1. Unmatched junction bases numbered 6, after V lost 7 bases and J lost 1 base. The length of the CDR3 is 14 residues. Germline V CDR1 and CDR2: LNHDA, SQIVND (reference sequence). The CDR3 spells CASTRTGENTEAFF. CDR3 bases: TGTGCCAGTACCAGGACAGGTGAGAACACTGAAGCTTTCTTT.

The chain links TRBV10-3 to TRBJ1-6; TRBD1 agrees at 10 bases. Germline V lookup: CDR1 ENHRY, CDR2 SYGVKD. The CDR3 length is 15 residues. V trimming: 2 bases; J trimming: 5 bases; junction bases outside the gene matches: 0. CDR3 protein: CAISEGQGDNSPLHF. The DNA for the CDR3 is TGTGCCATCAGTGAGGGACAGGGGGATAATTCACCCCTCCACTTT.

V and J are TRBV19 and TRBJ1-2; the match to TRBD1 covers 8 bases. Germline V lookup: CDR1 LNHDA, CDR2 SQIVND (reference sequence). This CDR3 has 17 residues. J lost 1 base, V lost 3 bases, and 10 bases had no gene match. CDR3 sequence reads: CASSIGQGAPFNYGYTF. The DNA of the CDR3 is TGTGCCAGTAGTATCGGGCAGGGGGCCCCGTTTAACTATGGCTACACCTTC.

The chain is built from TRBV18 and TRBJ2-1; TRBD2 matches at 9 bases. In germline, CDR1 is KGHSH, CDR2 LQKENI. The trim removed 6 bases at V and 4 bases at J, leaving 1 base unmatched. This CDR3 is 13 amino acids long. The CDR3 is CASSSGGYNEQFF. The CDR3 coding sequence is TGTGCCAGCTCGAGCGGGGGGTACAATGAGCAGTTCTTC.

The chain's CDR3 is CASSEAATRTDTQYF. CDR3 in DNA: TGTGCCAGCAGTGAAGCGGCGACACGGACAGATACGCAGTATTTT. V gene TRBV6-1 combines with J gene TRBJ2-3, with D uncertain. The V gene's germline CDR1 is MNHNS and CDR2 SASEGT. This CDR3 spans 15 amino acids. V was clipped by 0 bases and J by 3 bases, with 10 bases between them.

This chain connects TRBV6-2 or TRBV6-3 to TRBJ2-7, with 9 bases identical to TRBD2. CDR3 length: 15 amino acids. Trimming cost V 2 bases and J 2 bases; bases outside gene matches: 4. Per the germline V gene, CDR1 is MNHEY and CDR2 is SVGEGT. CDR3 sequence (DNA): TGTGCCAGCAGTTACGTGCGGGGGGGACCCTACGAGCAGTACGTC. Amino acids: CASSYVRGGPYEQYV.

The rearrangement links TRBV5-4 to TRBJ1-4; D not certain. Deletions cut 4 bases from V and 3 bases from J, with 7 bases between. The germline V gene has CDR1 SGHNT and CDR2 YYREEE (reference sequence). The CDR3 extends over 13 amino acids. Here the CDR3 reads CASSRWSNEKLFF. DNA for the CDR3: TGTGCCAGCAGCCGGTGGTCTAATGAAAAACTGTTTTTT. Full variable domain (outside the CDR3, taken from reference TRBV5-4 and TRBJ1-4): ETGVTQSPTHLIKTRGQQVTLRCSSQSGHNTVSWYQQALGQGPQFIFQYYREEENGRGNFPPRFSGLQFPNYSSELNVNALELDDSALYLCASSRWSNEKLFFGSGTQLSVL.

This clone was observed once. The CDR3 is CASSLRDTSTDTQYF. CDR3 nucleotides: TGCGCCAGCAGCTTGCGGGACACTAGCACAGATACGCAGTATTTT. This chain joins TRBV5-1 and TRBJ2-3, with TRBD1 as a possible D gene (6 bases). Germline CDR1 and CDR2: SGHRS and YFSETQ. The CDR3 is 15 amino acids. V shed 1 base and J shed 0 bases, with 9 bases lying between them.

The V gene is TRBV5-1, the J gene TRBJ1-2; tentative D call: TRBD1 (6 bases). Trimming pared 0 bases from V and 5 bases from J, leaving 14 bases between. CDR3 length: 15 amino acids. The germline V gene has CDR1 SGHRS and CDR2 YFSETQ. Written as DNA, the CDR3 is TGCGCCAGCAGCTTGGAAGCTGCCAGGGGATATGGCTACACCTTC. Translation: CASSLEAARGYGYTF.

The chain employs TRBV3-1 (or the pseudogene TRBV3-2) and TRBJ2-4, with a tentative D call TRBD2 (6 bases). Trimming pared 3 bases from V and 0 bases from J, leaving 12 bases between. Germline V CDR1 and CDR2: LGHDT, YNNKEL (reference sequence). The CDR3 length is 16 residues. CDR3 region: CASSQGRGLAKNIQYF. The CDR3 DNA follows: TGTGCCAGCAGCCAGGGGCGGGGCCTAGCCAAAAACATTCAGTACTTC.

This clone was recorded once. This chain links TRBV30 with TRBJ2-2; 8 bases are shared with TRBD1. Looked up from germline, CDR1 is GTSNPN and CDR2 is SVGIG (reference sequence). The CDR3 contains 14 residues. J gave up 6 bases and V 3 bases, and 6 bases lay outside the gene matches. The CDR3 nucleotides are TGTGCCTGGAGAGGGGACAGGAAAGCCGGGGAGCTGTTTTTT. Translation: CAWRGDRKAGELFF.

The chain employs TRBV19 and TRBJ2-3; no reliable D call. Germline V gene data show CDR1 as LNHDA and CDR2 as SQIVND (reference sequence). The CDR3 sequence is 14 residues long. Trimming shortened V by 3 bases and J by 0 bases, and 7 bases separated the two germline ends. The CDR3 spells CASSIELSTDTQYF. The CDR3 nucleotides are TGTGCCAGTAGTATCGAACTTAGCACAGATACGCAGTATTTT.

The CDR3 sequence: CASSPGLADYNEQFF. CDR3 sequence (DNA): TGTGCCAGTAGTCCGGGACTAGCGGACTACAATGAGCAGTTCTTC. The chain combines TRBV19 with TRBJ2-1, with 11 bases fitting TRBD2. CDR3 size: 15 residues. J was trimmed by 3 bases and V by 5 bases; bases with no gene match: 3. Germline CDR1 and CDR2: LNHDA and SQIVND (reference sequence).

The gene calls are TRBV18 and TRBJ2-4, with 8 bases lining up with TRBD1. The V segment lost 6 bases and the J segment 10 bases; nucleotides outside the gene matches: 8. The CDR3 loop spans 13 amino acids. Germline CDR1 KGHSH, CDR2 LQKENI. CDR3: CASSQGTGGIQYF. CDR3 sequence (DNA): TGTGCCAGCTCCCAAGGAACAGGGGGGATTCAGTACTTC.

This rearrangement joins TRBV20-1 to TRBJ1-3, with TRBD1 identical over 8 bases. V dropped 3 bases and J dropped 1; count of bases not matched to a gene: 8. CDR3 length: 16 amino acids. CDR1 and CDR2 from the germline V gene are DFQATT and SNEGSKA (reference sequence). CDR3: CSASSGTGESGNTIYF. CDR3 sequence (DNA): TGCAGTGCTAGTTCCGGGACAGGCGAATCTGGAAACACCATATATTTT.

This chain connects TRBV20-1 to TRBJ1-2; no definite D call. Germline lookup yields CDR1 DFQATT and CDR2 SNEGSKA (reference sequence). Trimming took off 5 bases at V and 8 bases at J, with 12 bases between the two ends. The CDR3 loop spans 11 amino acids. The chain's CDR3 is CSAPRLRGYTF. Here the CDR3 DNA reads TGCAGTGCTCCAAGGTTGAGGGGCTACACCTTC.

V and J are TRBV2 and TRBJ1-5; tentatively, D is TRBD1 (6 bases). Germline CDR1 and CDR2: SNHLY and FYNNEI. V lost 11 bases, J lost 5 bases, and 16 bases lay in between. The CDR3 consists of 13 residues. The CDR3 here is CAGSFGGHQPQHF. The CDR3, as DNA: TGTGCCGGCTCGTTCGGGGGGCATCAGCCCCAGCATTTT.